The 12 T cell receptor beta chains below all came from one sample that was sequenced in a study of spatial heterogeneity in lung cancer. A single record per CDR3 protein comes from TCRdb applying MiXCR to the 5' RACE reads. The table records 35,000 to 50,000 distinct CDR3 sequences, under 25% of them present only once. Time point reported: blood at routine non-recurrence follow-up after resection. The sequencing used PBMCs, collected at follow-up. The receptor source for this set is a female donor with early-stage non-small cell lung cancer.

The V call is TRBV18, the J call TRBJ1-1; no firm D call. The ends were cut back, 0 bases at V and 0 bases at J, with 2 bases in the middle. The CDR3 has 13 amino acids. CDR1 is KGHSH, CDR2 LQKENI, per germline. CDR3 protein: CASSPPMNTEAFF. In DNA, the CDR3 is TGTGCCAGCTCACCACCTATGAACACTGAAGCTTTCTTT. The full variable domain, in which reference TRBV18 and TRBJ1-1 provide the parts outside the CDR3, is NAGVMQNPRHLVRRRGQEARLRCSPMKGHSHVYWYRQLPEEGLKFMVYLQKENIIDESGMPKERFSAEFPKEGPSILRIQQVVRGDSAAYFCASSPPMNTEAFFGQGTRLTVV.

The rearrangement links TRBV28 to TRBJ2-7, with D maybe TRBD2 (5 bases). The CDR3 runs to 13 residues. Germline V gene sequence: CDR1 MDHEN, CDR2 SYDVKM. The ends were cut back, 2 bases at V and 1 base at J, with 6 bases in the middle. CDR3 sequence reads: CASSLEGSYEQYF. CDR3 nucleotide sequence: TGTGCCAGCAGTTTAGAGGGATCCTACGAGCAGTACTTC. Full variable domain (rest looked up from reference TRBV28 and TRBJ2-7): DVKVTQSSRYLVKRTGEKVFLECVQDMDHENMFWYRQDPGLGLRLIYFSYDVKMKEKGDIPEGYSVSREKKERFSLILESASTNQTSMYLCASSLEGSYEQYFGPGTRLTVT.

At least ten counts were recorded for this clonotype. The V and J genes are TRBV20-1 and TRBJ1-4; D is unresolved. V lost 0 bases to trimming and J lost 0 bases, with 5 bases between them. This CDR3 has 14 residues. From germline, CDR1 is DFQATT and CDR2 SNEGSKA (reference sequence). The CDR3 DNA reads TGCAGTGCTAGAGATACAGCAACTAATGAAAAACTGTTTTTT. Encoded protein: CSARDTATNEKLFF.

The chain employs TRBV20-1 and TRBJ2-1; 8 nucleotides line up with TRBD1. CDR1 DFQATT and CDR2 SNEGSKA come from the germline V gene (reference sequence). The CDR3 is 13 amino acids. The V gene end was trimmed by 3 bases and the J gene end by 13 bases; junction bases not matched to a gene: 11. The CDR3 is CSASLLDRGRQFF. DNA of the CDR3: TGCAGTGCTAGTCTCCTTGACAGGGGTCGTCAGTTCTTC.

V and J are TRBV10-1 and TRBJ2-7; D is perhaps TRBD2 (5 bases). Germline CDR1 is WNHNN and CDR2 is SYGVQD (reference sequence). V dropped 3 bases and J dropped 6 bases, with 15 bases sitting between them. CDR3 length: 14 amino acids. The CDR3 is CASSDLRVPFEQYF. DNA for the CDR3: TGCGCCAGCAGTGATTTGCGGGTCCCGTTCGAGCAGTACTTC.

This clonotype was seen at least ten times. The chain joins TRBV7-9 to TRBJ2-3; a weak D match, TRBD2 (6 bases). The CDR3 loop spans 13 amino acids. From germline, CDR1 is SEHNR and CDR2 FQNEAQ (reference sequence). V was clipped by 8 bases and J by 0 bases, with 9 bases between them. The CDR3 here is CASAGLSTDTQYF. DNA of the CDR3: TGTGCCAGCGCGGGACTTAGCACAGATACGCAGTATTTT.

This clonotype was seen a few times. The J gene is TRBJ2-1, the V gene TRBV11-2, with 8 positions matching TRBD2. The CDR3 covers 13 residues. V was clipped by 5 bases and J by 8 bases; unmatched bases: 5. CDR1 SGHAT and CDR2 FQNNGV come from the germline V gene. Here the CDR3 reads CASSRLALDEQFF. In nucleotides, the CDR3 is TGTGCCAGCAGCCGACTAGCGTTGGATGAGCAGTTCTTC.

This rearrangement joins TRBV7-3 to TRBJ1-2, with 7 positions matching TRBD1. The trim removed 3 bases at V and 5 bases at J, leaving 3 bases unmatched. The CDR3 is made up of 13 amino acids. Germline V gene lookup returns CDR1 SGHTA and CDR2 FQGTGA. The CDR3 DNA is TGTGCCAGCAGCTTTGGCAGGGGGTATGGCTACACCTTC. Its protein product is CASSFGRGYGYTF.

This clonotype was detected ten times or more. The chain links TRBV6-6 to TRBJ1-3; TRBD1 might be the D (5 bases). In germline, CDR1 is MNHNY, CDR2 SVGAGI (reference sequence). Trimming removed 5 bases at V and 8 bases at J, with 13 bases between. This CDR3 is 13 amino acids long. The DNA for the CDR3 is TGTGCCAGCAGTCCCTCCCCGGGGGACACCATATATTTT. It encodes CASSPSPGDTIYF.

There are a few counts of this clonotype. J is TRBJ2-1 and V is TRBV29-1, with 15 bases lining up with TRBD2. Unmatched junction bases numbered 2, after V lost 7 bases and J lost 4 bases. Germline assignment: CDR1 SQVTM and CDR2 ANQGSEA. The length of the CDR3 is 14 residues. CDR3 nucleotides: TGCAGCGGGACTAGCGGGGGGGCTTACAATGAGCAGTTCTTC. Its protein is CSGTSGGAYNEQFF.

Notes on this clonotype: As the CDR3 is not closed by the conserved phenylalanine or tryptophan, this likely results from a read error. The J gene is TRBJ1-1, the V gene TRBV6-5; D perhaps matches TRBD1 (6 bases). The germline CDR1 and CDR2 sequences are MNHEY and SVGAGI. The CDR3 runs 14 residues. The CDR3 DNA reads as TGTGCCAACAGTTACACGACAGGGAACACTGAAGCTTTCCTT. Translated: CANSYTTGNTEAFL.

This clonotype was seen at least ten times. This sequence joins TRBV18 and TRBJ1-1, with a weak D call TRBD1 (5 bases). CDR1 KGHSH and CDR2 LQKENI come from the germline V gene. The CDR3 extends over 12 amino acids. The ends were cut back, 4 bases at V and 6 bases at J, with 9 bases in the middle. The CDR3 loop reads CASSQGASEAFF. The CDR3 nucleotides are TGTGCCAGCTCACAAGGGGCTTCTGAAGCTTTCTTT.